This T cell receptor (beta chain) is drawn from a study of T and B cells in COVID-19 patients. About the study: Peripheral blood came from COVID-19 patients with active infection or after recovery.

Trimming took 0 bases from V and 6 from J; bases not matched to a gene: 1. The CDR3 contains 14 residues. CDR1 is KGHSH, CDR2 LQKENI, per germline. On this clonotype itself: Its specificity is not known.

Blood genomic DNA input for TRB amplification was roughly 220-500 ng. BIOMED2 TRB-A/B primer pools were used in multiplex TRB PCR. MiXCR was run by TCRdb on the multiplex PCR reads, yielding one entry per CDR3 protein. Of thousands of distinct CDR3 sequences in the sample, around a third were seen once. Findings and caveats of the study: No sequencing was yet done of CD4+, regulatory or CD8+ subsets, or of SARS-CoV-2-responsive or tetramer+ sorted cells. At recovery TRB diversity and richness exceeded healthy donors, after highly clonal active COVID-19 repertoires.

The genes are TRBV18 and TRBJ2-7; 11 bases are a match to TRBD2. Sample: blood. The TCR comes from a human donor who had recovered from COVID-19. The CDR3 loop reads CASSPPGTSGEQYF. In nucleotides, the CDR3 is TGTGCCAGCTCACCACCTGGGACTAGCGGCGAGCAGTACTTC.